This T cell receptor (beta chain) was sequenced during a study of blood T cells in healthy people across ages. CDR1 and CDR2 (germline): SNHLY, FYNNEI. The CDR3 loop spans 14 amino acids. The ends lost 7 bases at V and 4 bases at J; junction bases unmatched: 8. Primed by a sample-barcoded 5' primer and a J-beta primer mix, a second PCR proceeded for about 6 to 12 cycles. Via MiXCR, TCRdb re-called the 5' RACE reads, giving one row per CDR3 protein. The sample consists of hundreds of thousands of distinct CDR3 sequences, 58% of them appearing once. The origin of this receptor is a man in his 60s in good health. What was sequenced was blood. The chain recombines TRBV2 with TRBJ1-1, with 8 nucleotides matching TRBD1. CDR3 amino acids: CASISRQGSTEAFF. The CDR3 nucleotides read TGTGCCAGCATTTCCCGACAGGGGAGCACTGAAGCTTTCTTT.